What follows are 12 T cell receptor beta chains derived from one specimen sequenced in a study of glioma-infiltrating T cells after dendritic cell vaccination. Clones were sequenced by immunoSEQ multiplex PCR, and TCRdb holds only the in-frame ones, with some missing. Of 71,000 or so clones listed, around 81% are singletons. Source: blood, taken before dendritic cell vaccination. The source is a human donor with glioblastoma.

V usage is TRBV9 and J usage is TRBJ2-1; TRBD2 agrees at 11 bases. V trimming: 5 bases; J trimming: 6 bases; junction bases outside the gene matches: 7. The CDR3 is 15 amino acids. Germline lookup yields CDR1 SGDLS and CDR2 YYNGEE. The CDR3 loop is CASSLSGGAVNEQFF. The CDR3 region has the DNA TGTGCCAGCAGTCTTAGCGGGGGGGCTGTCAATGAGCAGTTCTTC.

V and J are TRBV6-1 and TRBJ1-4, with 9 bases lining up with TRBD1. This CDR3 comprises 14 residues. Germline V gives CDR1 MNHNS, CDR2 SASEGT. Trimming cost V 6 bases and J 5 bases; bases outside gene matches: 4. DNA of the CDR3: TGTGCCAGCAGCCGGACAGGGGAAAATGAAAAACTGTTTTTT. This sequence encodes CASSRTGENEKLFF.

The V gene is TRBV9, the J gene TRBJ2-2; 7 bases align to TRBD1. Germline CDR1 and CDR2: SGDLS and YYNGEE. After removal of 1 base from V and 3 bases from J, the junction contained 3 bases not matched to a gene. The CDR3 is made up of 15 amino acids. CDR3 region: CASSVQTGDTGELFF. DNA of the CDR3: TGTGCCAGCAGCGTACAAACAGGGGACACCGGGGAGCTGTTTTTT.

This clone showed up just once. This chain connects TRBV9 to TRBJ2-1; the D gene is possibly TRBD2 (6 bases). In germline, CDR1 is SGDLS, CDR2 YYNGEE. The CDR3 sequence is 15 residues long. V was shortened by 1 base and J by 7 bases, with 15 bases between the two germline ends. For the CDR3, the DNA is TGTGCCAGCAGCGTATCCGGGACTGCTGGAAATGAGCAGTTCTTC. Protein sequence: CASSVSGTAGNEQFF.

The chain is built from TRBV6-1 and TRBJ2-7, with TRBD1 identical over 8 bases. V was clipped by 6 bases and J by 5 bases; unmatched bases: 12. Germline lookup yields CDR1 MNHNS and CDR2 SASEGT. The length of the CDR3 is 15 residues. CDR3 sequence: CASRQGQVKSDEQYF. CDR3 in DNA: TGTGCCAGCAGGCAGGGACAGGTGAAATCGGACGAGCAGTACTTC.

The rearrangement uses TRBV2 and TRBJ1-2; D perhaps matches TRBD1 (5 bases). CDR3 length: 14 amino acids. The V and J ends lost 7 bases and 2 bases respectively, with 14 bases between them. Germline CDR1 and CDR2: SNHLY and FYNNEI. CDR3 DNA: TGTGCCAGCAAGCGGGACGGAAAAAACTATGGCTACACCTTC. This encodes CASKRDGKNYGYTF.

This clone ranks as medium-sized. The CDR3 DNA follows: TGTGCCACCAGCAGAGATCGGGGAGGGCAAGCGGGTGAAAAACTGTTTTTT. It yields the protein CATSRDRGGQAGEKLFF. The chain is built from TRBV15 and TRBJ1-4; no reliable D call. The CDR3 is 17 amino acids. Trimming pared 0 bases from V and 7 bases from J, leaving 18 bases between. The germline CDR1 and CDR2 sequences are LNHNV and YYDKDF (reference sequence).

This rearrangement joins TRBV6-6 to TRBJ1-1, with D possibly being TRBD1 (6 bases). V lost 3 bases and J 4 bases, leaving 12 bases between the germline ends. Germline lookup yields CDR1 MNHNY and CDR2 SVGAGI (reference sequence). This CDR3 is 14 amino acids long. DNA of the CDR3: TGTGCCAGCAGTTATTCCGGGACAACCACTGAAGCTTTCTTT. It translates to CASSYSGTTTEAFF.

The rearrangement joins TRBV27 to TRBJ2-6, with 7 bases aligning to TRBD1. The CDR3 is 18 residues long. J was trimmed by 0 bases and V by 5 bases; bases with no gene match: 10. Per germline, CDR1 MNHEY and CDR2 SMNVEV (reference sequence). CDR3 coding DNA: TGTGCCAGCAGTGGCCGACAGGGCCGAGACTCTGGGGCCAACGTCCTGACTTTC. Residues: CASSGRQGRDSGANVLTF.

The chain has TRBV6-6 and TRBJ1-2; D is unclear. There are 13 residues in the CDR3. Per the germline V gene, CDR1 is MNHNY and CDR2 is SVGAGI (reference sequence). V dropped 7 bases and J dropped 1 base, with 10 bases sitting between them. CDR3 sequence reads: CASTLRGNYGYTF. In DNA form, the CDR3 reads TGTGCCAGCACCTTGCGCGGTAACTATGGCTACACCTTC.

The rearrangement links TRBV13 to TRBJ1-4; 9 nucleotides agree with TRBD1. The V gene end was trimmed by 5 bases and the J gene end by 4 bases; junction bases not matched to a gene: 8. The CDR3 has 16 residues. Germline V gene data show CDR1 as PRHDT and CDR2 as FYEKMQ (reference sequence). CDR3 in amino acids: CASSLVRTGDNEKLFF. CDR3 nucleotides: TGTGCCAGCAGCCTAGTACGGACAGGGGATAATGAAAAACTGTTTTTT.

The chain has TRBV5-4 and TRBJ2-3, with TRBD2 identical over 14 bases. Germline loops: CDR1 SGHNT, CDR2 YYREEE (reference sequence). The CDR3 is 15 residues long. The ends lost 4 bases at V and 7 bases at J; junction bases unmatched: 5. CDR3 amino acids: CASSGTSGGSYTQYF. CDR3 DNA sequence: TGTGCCAGCAGCGGGACTAGCGGGGGTTCCTATACGCAGTATTTT.